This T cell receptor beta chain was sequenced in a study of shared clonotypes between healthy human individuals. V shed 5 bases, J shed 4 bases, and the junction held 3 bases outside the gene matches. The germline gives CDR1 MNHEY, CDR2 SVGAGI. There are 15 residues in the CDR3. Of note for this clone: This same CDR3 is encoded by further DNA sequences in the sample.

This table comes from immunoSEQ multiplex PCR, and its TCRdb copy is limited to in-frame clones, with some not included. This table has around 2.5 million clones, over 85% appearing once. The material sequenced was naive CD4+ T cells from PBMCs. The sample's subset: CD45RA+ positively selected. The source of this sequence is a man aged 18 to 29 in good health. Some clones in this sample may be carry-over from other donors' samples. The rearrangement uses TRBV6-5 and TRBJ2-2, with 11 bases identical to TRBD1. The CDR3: CASSRGQGGTGELFF. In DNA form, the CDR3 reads TGTGCCAGCAGTCGGGGACAGGGGGGCACCGGGGAGCTGTTTTTT.